The next 6 T cell receptor beta chains were all read from a single sample in a study of blood T cell repertoires in COVID-19 (TCRdb year 2020). The library was made by the immunoSEQ multiplex PCR assay. Held by TCRdb, this immuneACCESS table contains in-frame sequences only and omits some clones. Under half of the omission traces to an unresolved V gene where checked; the cause of the rest is unknown. This sample gives more than 80,000 clones in total; 75% to 90% of them show up just once. Of the sample, 31% is held by the ten largest clones. Sequenced: peripheral blood. These receptor sequences come from a woman aged 80 or older with active or convalescent COVID-19.

The rearrangement uses TRBV28 and TRBJ1-2; tentative D call: TRBD1 (6 bases). The CDR3 spans 14 residues. Trimming stripped 5 bases from V and 4 bases from J, with 14 bases between. CDR1 is MDHEN, CDR2 SYDVKM, per germline. CDR3 in DNA: TGTGCCAGCAGTCCCCCAACAGGGCCCTATGGCTACACCTTC. Residues: CASSPPTGPYGYTF.

This clone was seen more than once but under ten times. The V and J genes are TRBV30 and TRBJ2-2, with TRBD2 matching over 7 bases. The germline V gene encodes CDR1 GTSNPN and CDR2 SVGIG (reference sequence). The CDR3 has 15 residues. V trimming: 1 base; J trimming: 1 base; junction bases outside the gene matches: 3. The CDR3 here is CAWSDGGRNTGELFF. CDR3 sequence (DNA): TGTGCCTGGAGTGACGGCGGGAGGAACACCGGGGAGCTGTTTTTT.

This clone has more than one count but fewer than ten. V and J are TRBV2 and TRBJ1-2; 7 bases map to TRBD1. The germline CDR1 and CDR2 sequences are SNHLY and FYNNEI. This CDR3 is built from 14 residues. The ends lost 6 bases at V and 7 bases at J; junction bases unmatched: 11. CDR3 loop: CASSPGTATLGYTF. The CDR3 DNA sequence: TGTGCCAGCAGCCCCGGGACAGCAACTCTTGGCTACACCTTC.

This chain links TRBV27 with TRBJ1-1; D ambiguous. Germline CDR1 and CDR2: MNHEY and SMNVEV (reference sequence). The V end was cut by 2 bases, the J end by 4 bases, with 5 bases between. The CDR3 is 12 residues long. The CDR3 DNA reads as TGTGCCAGCAGTTTACGGGGCACTGAAGCTTTCTTT. It is translated as CASSLRGTEAFF.

The chain links TRBV5-1 to TRBJ2-7; TRBD2 matches 7 bases. V lost 4 bases to trimming and J lost 6 bases; unmatched junction nucleotides: 10. CDR3 length equals 14 residues. Germline CDR1 SGHRS, CDR2 YFSETQ. CDR3 nucleotide sequence: TGCGCCAGCAGCATTGGGGCGGGAGTAGGCGAGCAGTACTTC. It codes for CASSIGAGVGEQYF.

The CDR3 DNA sequence: TGTGCCAGCAGCGTAACCGTCGGCGGCAATGAGCAGTTCTTC. Amino acids: CASSVTVGGNEQFF. The chain uses TRBV9 and TRBJ2-1; D is unresolved. The germline gives CDR1 SGDLS, CDR2 YYNGEE. The V end lost 1 base, the J end lost 6 bases, and 11 bases lay between the germline ends. CDR3 length: 14 residues. Full variable domain (missing parts from reference TRBV9 and TRBJ2-1): DSGVTQTPKHLITATGQRVTLRCSPRSGDLSVYWYQQSLDQGLQFLIQYYNGEERAKGNILERFSAQQFPDLHSELNLSSLELGDSALYFCASSVTVGGNEQFFGPGTRLTVL.